This T cell receptor beta chain derives from a study of blood T cells in healthy people across ages. For the second PCR, which ran for about 6 to 11 cycles, a sample-barcoded 5' primer and a J-beta primer mix were used. TCRdb used MiXCR to reprocess the 5' RACE reads, holding one entry per CDR3 protein. The sample has under 2 million distinct CDR3 sequences; around 36% are singletons. The CDR3 spans 11 residues. In germline, CDR1 is GTSNPN, CDR2 SVGIG (reference sequence). Trimming took 3 bases from V and 3 from J, leaving 6 bases between them. Sequencing was performed on blood. This rearrangement joins TRBV30 to TRBJ2-7; no firm D call. This TCR was recovered from a woman aged 25 to 39 in good health. The CDR3 loop is CAWSEGYEQYF. The CDR3 region has the DNA TGTGCCTGGAGCGAAGGCTACGAGCAGTACTTC.